A single T cell receptor beta chain is shown here with its context. Participants were aged about 18 to 89 years from about 25 US areas. Cohort 3 donors were reported recovered after two negative PCRs, clearance, or symptom resolution. Libraries were prepared by immunoSEQ multiplex PCR; TCRdb keeps only in-frame clonotypes and omits some of them. Here the sample spans some 160,000 clones, around four fifths being singletons. CDR3 length: 16 amino acids. CDR1 is SGHVS, CDR2 FNYEAQ, per germline. V was shortened by 3 bases and J by 3 bases, with 15 bases between the two germline ends. The sample comes from a study of blood T cell repertoires in COVID-19. About the research overall: PBMCs, B-cell-depleted T cells, or T cells provided the cDNA or gDNA that made up the material.

Sequenced material: PBMCs or T cells enriched from blood (not recorded which). The receptor was isolated from a woman aged 40 to 50 who had recovered from COVID-19. The chain combines TRBV7-6 with TRBJ1-5; D gene uncertain. CDR3 protein: CASSLEAREYNQPQHF. In DNA, the CDR3 is TGTGCCAGCAGCTTGGAGGCCCGGGAATACAATCAGCCCCAGCATTTT.